This T cell receptor beta chain was identified in a study of blood T cell repertoires in COVID-19. Study-wide background: Specimens from acute and convalescent COVID-19 originated in the United States, Italy and Spain.

The table came from immunoSEQ multiplex PCR; TCRdb's copy has only in-frame clones and leaves some out. Of 24,000 or so clones listed, around 90% were seen once; the top ten hold about 13%. The CDR3 is made up of 14 amino acids. Trimming stripped 5 bases from V and 0 bases from J, with 5 bases between. CDR1 and CDR2 from the germline V gene are SGHTA and FQGTGA. What was sequenced was peripheral blood. This sequence was found in a human donor in a cohort sampled during active COVID-19. The donor label of this sample is uncertain. The V and J genes are TRBV7-3 and TRBJ2-6; D is ambiguous. CDR3 nucleotides: TGTGCCAGCAGCCACAGCTCTGGGGCCAACGTCCTGACTTTC. Its translation is CASSHSSGANVLTF.